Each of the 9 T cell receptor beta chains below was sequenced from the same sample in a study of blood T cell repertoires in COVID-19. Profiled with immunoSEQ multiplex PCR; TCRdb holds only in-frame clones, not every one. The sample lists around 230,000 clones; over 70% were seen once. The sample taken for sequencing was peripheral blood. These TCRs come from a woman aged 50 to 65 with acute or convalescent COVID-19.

The CDR3, as DNA: TGTGCCAGCAGTTGGGGCGGGAGATCGGTTCCCGGGGAGCTGTTTTTT. It specifies CASSWGGRSVPGELFF. The chain recombines TRBV28 with TRBJ2-2, with 7 nucleotides matching TRBD2. After removal of 4 bases from V and 6 bases from J, the junction contained 11 bases not matched to a gene. This CDR3 has 16 residues. Germline-derived CDR1 and CDR2 are MDHEN and SYDVKM.

CDR3 loop: CATSDPSTSGRPVEQFF. Written as DNA, the CDR3 is TGTGCCACCAGTGATCCTTCGACTAGCGGGAGACCTGTTGAGCAGTTCTTC. This sequence joins TRBV24-1 and TRBJ2-1; TRBD2 agrees at 12 bases. The ends lost 3 bases at V and 9 bases at J; junction bases unmatched: 11. The CDR3 extends over 17 amino acids. Per the germline V gene, CDR1 is KGHDR and CDR2 is SFDVKD.

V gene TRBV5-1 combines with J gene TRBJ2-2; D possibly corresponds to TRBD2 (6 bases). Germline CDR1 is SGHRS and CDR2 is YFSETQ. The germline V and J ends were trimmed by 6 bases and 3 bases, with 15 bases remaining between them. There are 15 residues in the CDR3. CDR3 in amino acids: CASKDRAGDTGELFF. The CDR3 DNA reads TGCGCCAGCAAAGATCGAGCGGGTGACACCGGGGAGCTGTTTTTT.

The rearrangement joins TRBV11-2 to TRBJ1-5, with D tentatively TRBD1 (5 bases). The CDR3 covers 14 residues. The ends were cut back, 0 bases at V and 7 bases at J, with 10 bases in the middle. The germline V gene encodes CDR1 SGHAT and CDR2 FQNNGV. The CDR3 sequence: CASSLDLGEQPQHF. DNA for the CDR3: TGTGCCAGCAGCTTAGATTTAGGGGAACAGCCCCAGCATTTT.

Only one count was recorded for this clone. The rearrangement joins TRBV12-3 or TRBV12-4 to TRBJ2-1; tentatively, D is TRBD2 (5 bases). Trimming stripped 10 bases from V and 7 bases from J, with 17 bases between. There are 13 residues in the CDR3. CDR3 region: CATLDSAGNEQFF. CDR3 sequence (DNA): TGTGCCACCTTGGACTCAGCCGGGAATGAGCAGTTCTTC.

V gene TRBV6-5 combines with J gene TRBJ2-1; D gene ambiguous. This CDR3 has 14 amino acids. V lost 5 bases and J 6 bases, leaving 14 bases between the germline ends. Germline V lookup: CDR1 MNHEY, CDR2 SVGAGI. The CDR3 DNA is TGTGCCAGCAGTCCCTTGAGGAGCCTCAATGAGCAGTTCTTC. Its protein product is CASSPLRSLNEQFF.

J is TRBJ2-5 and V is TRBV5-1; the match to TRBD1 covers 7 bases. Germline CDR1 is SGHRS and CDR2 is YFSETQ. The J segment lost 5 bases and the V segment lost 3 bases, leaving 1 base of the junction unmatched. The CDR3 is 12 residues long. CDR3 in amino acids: CASSSDRETQYF. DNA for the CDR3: TGCGCCAGCAGCTCGGACAGGGAGACCCAGTACTTC.

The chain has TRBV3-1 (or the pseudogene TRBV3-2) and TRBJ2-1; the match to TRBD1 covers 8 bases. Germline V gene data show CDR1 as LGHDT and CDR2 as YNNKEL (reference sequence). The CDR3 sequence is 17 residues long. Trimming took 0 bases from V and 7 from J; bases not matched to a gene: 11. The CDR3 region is CASSQDNWQGAANEQFF. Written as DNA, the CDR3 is TGTGCCAGCAGCCAAGATAATTGGCAGGGGGCGGCGAATGAGCAGTTCTTC.

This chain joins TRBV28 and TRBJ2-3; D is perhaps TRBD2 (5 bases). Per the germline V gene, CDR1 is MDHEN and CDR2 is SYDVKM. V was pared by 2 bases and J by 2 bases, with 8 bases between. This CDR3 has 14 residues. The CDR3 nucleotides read TGTGCCAGCAGTTTACAGCGGTTCACAGATACGCAGTATTTT. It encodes CASSLQRFTDTQYF. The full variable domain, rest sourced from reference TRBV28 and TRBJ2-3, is DVKVTQSSRYLVKRTGEKVFLECVQDMDHENMFWYRQDPGLGLRLIYFSYDVKMKEKGDIPEGYSVSREKKERFSLILESASTNQTSMYLCASSLQRFTDTQYFGPGTRLTVL.